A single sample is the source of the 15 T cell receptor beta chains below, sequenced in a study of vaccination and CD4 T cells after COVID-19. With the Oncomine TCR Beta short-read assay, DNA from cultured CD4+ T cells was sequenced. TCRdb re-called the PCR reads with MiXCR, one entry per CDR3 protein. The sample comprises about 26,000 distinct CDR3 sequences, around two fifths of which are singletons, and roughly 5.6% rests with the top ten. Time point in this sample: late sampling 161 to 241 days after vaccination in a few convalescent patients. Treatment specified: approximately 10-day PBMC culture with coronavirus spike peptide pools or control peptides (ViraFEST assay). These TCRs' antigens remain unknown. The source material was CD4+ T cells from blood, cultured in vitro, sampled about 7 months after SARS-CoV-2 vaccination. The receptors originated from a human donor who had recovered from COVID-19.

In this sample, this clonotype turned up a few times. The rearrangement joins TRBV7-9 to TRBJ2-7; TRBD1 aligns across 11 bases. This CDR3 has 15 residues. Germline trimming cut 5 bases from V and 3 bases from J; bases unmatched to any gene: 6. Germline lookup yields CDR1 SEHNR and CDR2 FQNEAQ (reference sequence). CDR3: CASSQWTGGIYEQYF. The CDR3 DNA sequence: TGTGCCAGCAGCCAGTGGACAGGGGGCATCTACGAGCAGTACTTC.

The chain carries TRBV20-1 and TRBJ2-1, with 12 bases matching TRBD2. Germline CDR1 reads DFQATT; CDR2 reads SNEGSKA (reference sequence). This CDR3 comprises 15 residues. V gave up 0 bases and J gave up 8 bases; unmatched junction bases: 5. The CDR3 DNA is TGCAGTGCTAGAGAGAGGACTAGCGGGAACGATGAGCAGTTCTTC. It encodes CSARERTSGNDEQFF.

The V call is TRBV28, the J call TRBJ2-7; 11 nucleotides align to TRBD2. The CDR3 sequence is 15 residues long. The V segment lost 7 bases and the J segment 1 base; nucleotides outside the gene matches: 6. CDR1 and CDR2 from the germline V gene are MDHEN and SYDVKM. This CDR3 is CASKGTSGISYEQYF. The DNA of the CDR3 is TGTGCCAGCAAGGGGACTAGCGGAATTTCCTACGAGCAGTACTTC. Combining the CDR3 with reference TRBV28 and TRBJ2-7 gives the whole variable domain DVKVTQSSRYLVKRTGEKVFLECVQDMDHENMFWYRQDPGLGLRLIYFSYDVKMKEKGDIPEGYSVSREKKERFSLILESASTNQTSMYLCASKGTSGISYEQYFGPGTRLTVT.

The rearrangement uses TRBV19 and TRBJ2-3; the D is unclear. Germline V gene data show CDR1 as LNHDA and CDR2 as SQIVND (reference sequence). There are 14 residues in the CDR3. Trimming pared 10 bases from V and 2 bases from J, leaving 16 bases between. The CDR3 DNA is TGTGCCACCCGAGCGCCAGCAGACACAGATACGCAGTATTTT. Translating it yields CATRAPADTDTQYF.

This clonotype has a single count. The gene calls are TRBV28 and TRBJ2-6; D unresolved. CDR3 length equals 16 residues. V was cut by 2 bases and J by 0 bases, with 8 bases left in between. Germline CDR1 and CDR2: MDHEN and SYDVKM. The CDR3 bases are TGTGCCAGCAGTTTAGTTGCGGACTCTGGGGCCAACGTCCTGACTTTC. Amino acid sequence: CASSLVADSGANVLTF.

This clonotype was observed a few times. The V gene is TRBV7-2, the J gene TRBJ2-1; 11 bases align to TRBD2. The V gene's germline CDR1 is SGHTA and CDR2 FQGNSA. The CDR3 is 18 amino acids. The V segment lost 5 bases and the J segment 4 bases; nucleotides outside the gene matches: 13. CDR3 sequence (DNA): TGTGCCAGCAGCGGCATGGGGCTAGCGGGAGGCACTTACAATGAGCAGTTCTTC. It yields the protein CASSGMGLAGGTYNEQFF.

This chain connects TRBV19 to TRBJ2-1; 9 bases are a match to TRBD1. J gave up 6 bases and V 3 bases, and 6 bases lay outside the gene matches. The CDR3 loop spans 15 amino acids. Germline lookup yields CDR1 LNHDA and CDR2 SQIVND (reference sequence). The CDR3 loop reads CASSIRDRVTNEQFF. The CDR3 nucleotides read TGTGCCAGTAGTATTAGGGACAGGGTTACCAATGAGCAGTTCTTC.

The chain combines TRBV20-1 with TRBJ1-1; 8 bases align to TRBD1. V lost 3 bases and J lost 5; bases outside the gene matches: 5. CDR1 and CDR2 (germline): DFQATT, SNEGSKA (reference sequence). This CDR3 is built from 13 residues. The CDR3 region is CSASSGGVTEAFF. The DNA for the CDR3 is TGCAGTGCTAGTTCAGGGGGCGTGACTGAAGCTTTCTTT.

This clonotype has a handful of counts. The CDR3 bases are TGTGCCAGCAGCCCCGACTGGGGCAATGAGCAGTTCTTC. Its translation is CASSPDWGNEQFF. This chain joins TRBV7-3 and TRBJ2-1; D remains ambiguous. Germline V CDR1 and CDR2: SGHTA, FQGTGA. CDR3 length equals 13 residues. Trimming pared 5 bases from V and 6 bases from J, leaving 11 bases between.

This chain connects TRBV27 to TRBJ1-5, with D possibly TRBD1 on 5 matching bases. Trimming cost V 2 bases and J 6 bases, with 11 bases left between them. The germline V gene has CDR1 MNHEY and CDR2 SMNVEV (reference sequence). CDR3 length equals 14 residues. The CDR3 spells CASSLQGGSQPQHF. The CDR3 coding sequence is TGTGCCAGCAGTTTACAGGGAGGTTCTCAGCCCCAGCATTTT.

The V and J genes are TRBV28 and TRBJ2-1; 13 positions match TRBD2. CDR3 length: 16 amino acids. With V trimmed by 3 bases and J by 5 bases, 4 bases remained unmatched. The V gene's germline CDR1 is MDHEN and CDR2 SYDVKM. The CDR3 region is CASSLLGTSGDNEQFF. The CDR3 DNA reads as TGTGCCAGCAGTTTGCTCGGGACTAGCGGGGACAATGAGCAGTTCTTC.

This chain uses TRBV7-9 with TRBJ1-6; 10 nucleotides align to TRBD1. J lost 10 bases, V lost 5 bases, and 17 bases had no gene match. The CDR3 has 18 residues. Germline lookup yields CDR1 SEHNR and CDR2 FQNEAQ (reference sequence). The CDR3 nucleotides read TGTGCCAGCAGCCCGCCACTTCTGACAGGGGGCGTTTGGTCACCCCTCCACTTT. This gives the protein CASSPPLLTGGVWSPLHF. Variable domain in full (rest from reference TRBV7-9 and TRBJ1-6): DTGVSQNPRHKITKRGQNVTFRCDPISEHNRLYWYRQTLGQGPEFLTYFQNEAQLEKSRLLSDRFSAERPKGSFSTLEIQRTEQGDSAMYLCASSPPLLTGGVWSPLHFGNGTRLTVT.

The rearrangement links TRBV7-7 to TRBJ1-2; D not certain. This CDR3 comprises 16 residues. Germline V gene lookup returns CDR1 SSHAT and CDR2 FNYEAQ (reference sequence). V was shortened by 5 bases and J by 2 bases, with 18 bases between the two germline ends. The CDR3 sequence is CASSQWGSGRNYGYTF. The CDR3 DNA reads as TGTGCCAGCAGCCAATGGGGAAGTGGGAGGAACTATGGCTACACCTTC.

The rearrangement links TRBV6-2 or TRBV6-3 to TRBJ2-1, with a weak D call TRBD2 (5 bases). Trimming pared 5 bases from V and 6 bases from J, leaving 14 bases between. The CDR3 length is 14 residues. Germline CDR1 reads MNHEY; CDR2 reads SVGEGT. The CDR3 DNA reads TGTGCCAGCAGTCTTCTAGCAGTAGGCAATGAGCAGTTCTTC. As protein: CASSLLAVGNEQFF.

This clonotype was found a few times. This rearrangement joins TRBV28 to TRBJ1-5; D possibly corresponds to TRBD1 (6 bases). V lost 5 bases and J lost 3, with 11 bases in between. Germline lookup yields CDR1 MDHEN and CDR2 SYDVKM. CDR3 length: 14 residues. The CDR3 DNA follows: TGTGCCAGCAGTAGGGACATGCTCAATCAGCCCCAGCATTTT. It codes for CASSRDMLNQPQHF.